This T cell receptor (beta chain) was found in a study of OX40 agonist ivuxolimab in advanced cancers. V was pared by 5 bases and J by 7 bases, with 8 bases between. This CDR3 has 12 amino acids. Looked up from germline, CDR1 is SGHVS and CDR2 is FNYEAQ. Only in-frame clones appear in the TCRdb table, and some are missing; sequencing was by immunoSEQ multiplex PCR. The sample consists of around 110,000 clones, less than 95% of them appearing once. The chain has TRBV7-6 and TRBJ1-4; D gene ambiguous. Source: CD4+ or CD8+ T cells sorted from blood, taken in a trial of the OX40 agonist ivuxolimab. The TCR was taken from an adult with an advanced solid tumor such as melanoma, head and neck, liver or kidney cancer. The chain's CDR3 is CASSGWGEKLFF. CDR3 bases: TGTGCCAGCAGCGGATGGGGTGAAAAACTGTTTTTT.